One sample yielded the 17 T cell receptor beta chains listed below, sequenced in a study of CD8 T cells in Susac syndrome. Random hexamers were used to reverse transcribe the RNA input (about 0.5 to 1 ug). TCRdb itself ran the immunoSEQ multiplex PCR reads through MiXCR, one entry per CDR3 protein. This sample carries about 300,000 distinct CDR3 sequences, 85% of them seen once, and the ten largest clones take roughly 0.21%. Sequencing input: CD8+ T cells from PBMCs. The receptor source for this set is a human donor with multiple sclerosis.

The chain links TRBV15 to TRBJ2-1; D gene unclear. CDR1 and CDR2 from the germline V gene are LNHNV and YYDKDF (reference sequence). V gave up 8 bases and J gave up 5 bases, with 7 bases separating them. This CDR3 is 11 amino acids long. This chain's CDR3 is CATGLNNEQFF. In DNA form, the CDR3 reads TGTGCCACCGGCCTTAACAATGAGCAGTTCTTC.

This clonotype was seen once. The chain uses TRBV11-2 and TRBJ2-5, with D uncertain. The CDR3 covers 13 residues. V was trimmed by 6 bases and J by 4 bases, leaving 12 bases between them. Germline assignment: CDR1 SGHAT and CDR2 FQNNGV. CDR3 nucleotides: TGTGCCAGCAGGGGAATGCAGCTAGAGACCCAGTACTTC. This gives the protein CASRGMQLETQYF.

This clonotype was counted once. This chain uses TRBV3-1 with TRBJ1-5, with D maybe TRBD1 (5 bases). This CDR3 has 18 amino acids. Looked up from germline, CDR1 is LGHDT and CDR2 is YNNKEL (reference sequence). Trimming shortened V by 3 bases and J by 0 bases, and 18 bases separated the two germline ends. CDR3 amino acids: CASSQAQAKEYSNQPQHF. DNA of the CDR3: TGTGCCAGCAGCCAGGCACAGGCCAAGGAGTATAGCAATCAGCCCCAGCATTTT.

Of note for this clonotype: This clone may be a read error of a much larger clone one base away. The gene calls are TRBV27 and TRBJ2-7; D is uncertain. The CDR3 runs 10 residues. Trimming shortened V by 4 bases and J by 3 bases, and 1 base separated the two germline ends. Germline lookup yields CDR1 MNHEY and CDR2 SMNVEV (reference sequence). This CDR3 is CASSCYEQYF. DNA for the CDR3: TGTGCCAGCAGTTGCTACGAGCAGTACTTC.

The chain has TRBV11-2 and TRBJ2-5, with D perhaps matching TRBD2 (6 bases). Germline V gene data show CDR1 as SGHAT and CDR2 as FQNNGV. CDR3 size: 16 residues. V shed 8 bases and J shed 3 bases, with 22 bases lying between them. The CDR3 here is CASSPGFGGREETQYF. In nucleotides, the CDR3 is TGTGCCAGCTCCCCTGGGTTCGGGGGTCGGGAAGAGACCCAGTACTTC.

The rearrangement uses TRBV3-1 and TRBJ2-5; perhaps TRBD1 as D (6 bases). V lost 2 bases and J lost 5, with 15 bases in between. This CDR3 comprises 15 residues. Germline CDR1 and CDR2: LGHDT and YNNKEL (reference sequence). The CDR3 region is CASSQSQGTGETQYF. DNA for the CDR3: TGTGCCAGCAGCCAAAGTCAGGGGACGGGGGAGACCCAGTACTTC.

V and J are TRBV27 and TRBJ1-3, with a possible D match to TRBD1 (5 bases). The CDR3 length is 16 residues. Trimming removed 2 bases from V and 6 bases from J, with 17 bases in between. The germline gives CDR1 MNHEY, CDR2 SMNVEV (reference sequence). CDR3 coding DNA: TGTGCCAGCAGTTTAAAGGGACCCCTTTACCTAAACACCATATATTTT. This translates into CASSLKGPLYLNTIYF.

The CDR3 spells CASSLGDSRSNQPQHF. The CDR3 nucleotides read TGTGCCAGCAGCTTAGGGGACTCTCGCTCCAATCAGCCCCAGCATTTT. This chain connects TRBV7-9 to TRBJ1-5; D perhaps matches TRBD1 (5 bases). Trimming pared 1 base from V and 3 bases from J, leaving 13 bases between. The CDR3 totals 16 residues. Germline values: CDR1 SEHNR, CDR2 FQNEAQ (reference sequence).

The chain combines TRBV29-1 with TRBJ1-5; D gene uncertain. The CDR3 extends over 13 amino acids. Trimming removed 6 bases at V and 5 bases at J, with 14 bases between. Germline values: CDR1 SQVTM, CDR2 ANQGSEA. CDR3 coding DNA: TGCAGCGTCCAAAGGAGGGTTCATCAGCCCCAGCATTTT. This translates into CSVQRRVHQPQHF.

This rearrangement joins TRBV28 to TRBJ2-1; 8 nucleotides align to TRBD2. Unmatched junction bases numbered 20, after V lost 6 bases and J lost 4 bases. The CDR3 is 19 residues long. Germline V CDR1 and CDR2: MDHEN, SYDVKM. As DNA, the CDR3 is TGTGCCAGCAGCCTTCGATCCATTCTCGGGGCTAGCGGGTACAATGAGCAGTTCTTC. Its protein product is CASSLRSILGASGYNEQFF.

The CDR3 is CASSQAGAGELFF. In nucleotides, the CDR3 is TGCGCCAGCAGCCAAGCCGGGGCCGGGGAGCTGTTTTTT. The chain recombines TRBV4-3 with TRBJ2-2, with D perhaps TRBD2 (5 bases). The CDR3 runs to 13 residues. CDR1 LGHNA and CDR2 YSLEER come from the germline V gene. V dropped 1 base and J dropped 6 bases, with 6 bases sitting between them.

The CDR3 region is CASSYGLYNEQFF. CDR3 bases: TGTGCCAGCAGTTACGGACTATACAATGAGCAGTTCTTC. The chain uses TRBV6-6 and TRBJ2-1, with D tentatively TRBD2 (6 bases). V lost 2 bases to trimming and J lost 4 bases, with 6 bases between them. The CDR3 runs 13 residues. Germline assignment: CDR1 MNHNY and CDR2 SVGAGI (reference sequence).

The chain employs TRBV28 and TRBJ1-5, with D hard to call. Germline CDR1 MDHEN, CDR2 SYDVKM. The CDR3 extends over 13 amino acids. Trimming removed 3 bases at V and 8 bases at J, with 11 bases between. Here the CDR3 DNA reads TGTGCCAGCAGTTTCGGGTCAAAAGAGCCCCAGCATTTT. It specifies CASSFGSKEPQHF.

This sequence joins TRBV28 and TRBJ2-1, with 11 bases matching TRBD2. CDR3 size: 17 residues. V lost 2 bases, J lost 3 bases, and 6 bases stayed unmatched. Germline loops: CDR1 MDHEN, CDR2 SYDVKM. The CDR3 DNA follows: TGTGCCAGCAGTTTAACTGGACTAGCGGGTTACTACAATGAGCAGTTCTTC. This sequence encodes CASSLTGLAGYYNEQFF. Variable domain in full (rest from reference TRBV28 and TRBJ2-1): DVKVTQSSRYLVKRTGEKVFLECVQDMDHENMFWYRQDPGLGLRLIYFSYDVKMKEKGDIPEGYSVSREKKERFSLILESASTNQTSMYLCASSLTGLAGYYNEQFFGPGTRLTVL.

The table lists this clonotype with a few counts. This chain connects TRBV20-1 to TRBJ2-1; 7 bases match TRBD2. With V trimmed by 0 bases and J by 2 bases, 13 bases remained unmatched. CDR3 length equals 18 residues. CDR1 and CDR2 (germline): DFQATT, SNEGSKA (reference sequence). In DNA, the CDR3 is TGCAGTGCTAGAGATGTTGCTAGCGGACCCAAGACCTACAATGAGCAGTTCTTC. This gives the protein CSARDVASGPKTYNEQFF.

The CDR3 nucleotides read TGTGCCAGCAGCTTAGGACAGTTCTCTGGGGCCAACGTCCTGACTTTC. Translating gives CASSLGQFSGANVLTF. The genes are TRBV7-8 and TRBJ2-6, with D perhaps TRBD1 (5 bases). The CDR3 consists of 16 residues. CDR1 is SGHVS and CDR2 is FQNEAQ in the germline V gene. Trimming took 1 base from V and 0 from J, leaving 7 bases between them.

The rearrangement uses TRBV12-3 or TRBV12-4 and TRBJ2-7; TRBD1 matches at 8 bases. V was pared by 3 bases and J by 2 bases, with 3 bases of the junction left unmatched. The CDR3 has 14 amino acids. The CDR3 bases are TGTGCCAGCAGTTTTGACAGGGGTACCTACGAGCAGTACTTC. Translated: CASSFDRGTYEQYF.